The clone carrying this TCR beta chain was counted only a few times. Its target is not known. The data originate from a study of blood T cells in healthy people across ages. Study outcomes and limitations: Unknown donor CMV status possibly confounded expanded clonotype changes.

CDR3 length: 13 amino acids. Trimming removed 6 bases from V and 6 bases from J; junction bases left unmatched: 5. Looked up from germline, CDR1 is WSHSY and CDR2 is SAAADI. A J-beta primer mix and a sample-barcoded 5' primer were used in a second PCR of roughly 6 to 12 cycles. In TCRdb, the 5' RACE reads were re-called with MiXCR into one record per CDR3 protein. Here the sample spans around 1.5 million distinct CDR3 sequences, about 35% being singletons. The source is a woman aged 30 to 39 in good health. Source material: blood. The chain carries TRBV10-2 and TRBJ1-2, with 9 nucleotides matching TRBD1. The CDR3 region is CASRETGGDGYTF. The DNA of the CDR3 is TGCGCCAGCAGAGAAACAGGGGGCGATGGCTACACCTTC.